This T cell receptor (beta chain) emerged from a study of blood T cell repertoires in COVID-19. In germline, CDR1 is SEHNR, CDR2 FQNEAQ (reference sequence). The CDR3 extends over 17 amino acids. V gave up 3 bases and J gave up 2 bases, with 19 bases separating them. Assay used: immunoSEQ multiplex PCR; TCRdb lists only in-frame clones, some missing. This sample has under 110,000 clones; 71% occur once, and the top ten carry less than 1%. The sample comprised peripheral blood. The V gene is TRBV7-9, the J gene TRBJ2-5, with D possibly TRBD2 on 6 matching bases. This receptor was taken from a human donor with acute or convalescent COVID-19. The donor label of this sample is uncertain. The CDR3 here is CASSFREARARQETQYF. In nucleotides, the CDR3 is TGTGCCAGCAGCTTTAGGGAGGCCAGGGCCCGACAAGAGACCCAGTACTTC.